This entry lists 31 T cell receptor beta chains sequenced from one sample in a study of OX40 agonist ivuxolimab in advanced cancers. Assay: immunoSEQ multiplex PCR; the TCRdb copy retains only in-frame clones and omits some. In the table there are about 36,000 clones, about 81% of which are singletons. Here the sequenced sample was CD4+ or CD8+ T cells sorted from blood, taken in a trial of the OX40 agonist ivuxolimab. These receptors were collected from an adult with an advanced solid tumor such as melanoma, head and neck, liver or kidney cancer.

The chain is built from TRBV27 and TRBJ1-5; 8 bases align to TRBD1. V dropped 3 bases and J dropped 3; count of bases not matched to a gene: 7. The CDR3 is 16 residues long. Per germline, CDR1 MNHEY and CDR2 SMNVEV (reference sequence). CDR3 amino acids: CASSFTGGGSNQPQHF. The CDR3 region has the DNA TGTGCCAGCAGTTTTACAGGGGGGGGATCCAATCAGCCCCAGCATTTT.

This clone has only a few counts. This CDR3 reads CASSLGPGGLSTDTQYF. CDR3 nucleotides: TGTGCCAGCAGCTTAGGCCCGGGGGGGTTAAGCACAGATACGCAGTATTTT. This chain links TRBV7-3 with TRBJ2-3, with TRBD2 matching over 8 bases. The germline V gene has CDR1 SGHTA and CDR2 FQGTGA. This CDR3 contains 17 residues. V trimming: 2 bases; J trimming: 0 bases; junction bases outside the gene matches: 7. The entire variable domain, with the rest obtained from reference TRBV7-3 and TRBJ2-3, is as follows: GAGVSQTPSNKVTEKGKYVELRCDPISGHTALYWYRQSLGQGPEFLIYFQGTGAADDSGLPNDRFFAVRPEGSVSTLKIQRTERGDSAVYLCASSLGPGGLSTDTQYFGPGTRLTVL.

V gene TRBV28 combines with J gene TRBJ2-5; D might be TRBD2 (6 bases). CDR1 MDHEN and CDR2 SYDVKM come from the germline V gene. V was pared by 1 base and J by 2 bases, with 8 bases between. This CDR3 region has 14 residues. The CDR3 protein is CASSLFSGQETQYF. CDR3 DNA: TGTGCCAGCAGTTTATTCAGCGGGCAAGAGACCCAGTACTTC. The variable domain in full, with the rest retrieved from reference TRBV28 and TRBJ2-5, is DVKVTQSSRYLVKRTGEKVFLECVQDMDHENMFWYRQDPGLGLRLIYFSYDVKMKEKGDIPEGYSVSREKKERFSLILESASTNQTSMYLCASSLFSGQETQYFGPGTRLLVL.

This chain joins TRBV5-1 and TRBJ2-3, with 9 bases that match TRBD2. The CDR3 runs to 15 residues. Germline CDR1 reads SGHRS; CDR2 reads YFSETQ. The junction had 3 bases not matched to a gene; V was cut back by 4 bases and J by 0 bases. CDR3 in amino acids: CASSRGGASTDTQYF. CDR3 bases: TGCGCCAGCAGCCGCGGGGGGGCTAGCACAGATACGCAGTATTTT.

The V and J genes are TRBV18 and TRBJ1-1; the match to TRBD1 covers 9 bases. The CDR3 is 14 amino acids. Germline V CDR1 and CDR2: KGHSH, LQKENI. V was pared by 5 bases and J by 6 bases, with 7 bases of the junction left unmatched. This CDR3 reads CASSSDRGGSEAFF. As DNA, the CDR3 is TGTGCCAGCTCATCTGACAGGGGGGGATCTGAAGCTTTCTTT.

The chain combines TRBV4-1 with TRBJ2-3; 9 bases align to TRBD2. Germline CDR1 reads MGHRA; CDR2 reads YSYEKL. With V trimmed by 0 bases and J by 7 bases, 11 bases remained unmatched. The CDR3 extends over 17 amino acids. In DNA, the CDR3 is TGCGCCAGCAGCCAAGAAGGGAGCGGGGGGCCCGGGCATACGCAGTATTTT. It is translated as CASSQEGSGGPGHTQYF.

This chain uses TRBV7-3 with TRBJ2-2; D not resolved. V lost 2 bases to trimming and J lost 6 bases, with 10 bases between them. Germline CDR1 is SGHTA and CDR2 is FQGTGA. This CDR3 is built from 14 residues. As DNA, the CDR3 is TGTGCCAGCAGCTTACAAGGGTGGGCCGGGGAGCTGTTTTTT. Translated: CASSLQGWAGELFF.

V is TRBV6-5 and J is TRBJ1-4; D is unclear. V dropped 0 bases and J dropped 8 bases, with 7 bases sitting between them. CDR1 and CDR2 from the germline V gene are MNHEY and SVGAGI. This CDR3 region has 13 residues. The chain's CDR3 is CASSYSTGEKLFF. DNA for the CDR3: TGTGCCAGCAGTTACTCGACTGGGGAAAAACTGTTTTTT.

The J gene is TRBJ2-3, the V gene TRBV7-2, with a tentative D call TRBD2 (6 bases). Germline V gives CDR1 SGHTA, CDR2 FQGNSA. Trimming removed 1 base at V and 0 bases at J, with 8 bases between. This CDR3 comprises 15 residues. DNA of the CDR3: TGTGCCAGCAGCTTAGACGGGACTAGCACAGATACGCAGTATTTT. It translates to CASSLDGTSTDTQYF.

This clone came up a few times. The gene calls are TRBV28 and TRBJ1-2; TRBD1 aligns across 8 bases. Trimming took 11 bases from V and 8 from J; bases not matched to a gene: 10. The length of the CDR3 is 12 residues. The V gene's germline CDR1 is MDHEN and CDR2 SYDVKM. This CDR3 reads CAGGQGRRGYTF. CDR3 nucleotides: TGTGCCGGAGGACAGGGCAGGAGGGGCTACACCTTC.

In its sample, this clone was seen a few times. This sequence joins TRBV29-1 and TRBJ2-2, with TRBD2 identical over 10 bases. This CDR3 is built from 16 residues. Trimming cost V 6 bases and J 7 bases; bases outside gene matches: 14. Germline V gives CDR1 SQVTM, CDR2 ANQGSEA. The CDR3 coding sequence is TGCAGCGTGGGCAAGCGAGCGGGGGGGCATAGCGGGGAGCTGTTTTTT. Its translation: CSVGKRAGGHSGELFF.

The rearrangement joins TRBV30 to TRBJ1-3, with unresolved D. V was trimmed by 0 bases and J by 0 bases, leaving 6 bases between them. Per the germline V gene, CDR1 is GTSNPN and CDR2 is SVGIG (reference sequence). This CDR3 region has 14 residues. The DNA for the CDR3 is TGTGCCTGGAGTGTAAAGATCTCTGGAAACACCATATATTTT. Residues: CAWSVKISGNTIYF.

The genes are TRBV4-2 and TRBJ2-6, with 9 bases matching TRBD1. With 0 bases clipped from V and 2 bases from J, the junction kept 5 bases outside the gene matches. Germline CDR1 is LGHNA and CDR2 is YNFKEQ. This CDR3 is built from 18 residues. The CDR3 DNA reads TGTGCCAGCAGCCAAGATACGACAGGGGGAGCTGGGGCCAACGTCCTGACTTTC. The encoded protein is CASSQDTTGGAGANVLTF.

V and J are TRBV20-1 and TRBJ1-2; tentative D call: TRBD1 (5 bases). Trimming left V 6 bases short and J 7 bases short, with 12 bases between. The CDR3 extends over 11 amino acids. Germline values: CDR1 DFQATT, CDR2 SNEGSKA (reference sequence). The CDR3 loop is CSANPRVGYTF. As DNA, the CDR3 is TGCAGTGCCAACCCCAGGGTTGGCTACACCTTC.

The V and J genes are TRBV28 and TRBJ2-2; D is tentatively TRBD1 or TRBD2 (5 bases each). V shed 7 bases and J shed 7 bases, with 22 bases lying between them. This CDR3 has 16 amino acids. Germline CDR1 MDHEN, CDR2 SYDVKM. CDR3 sequence (DNA): TGTGCCAGCACCCCGCCCGGTGGGGGACGAGTCGGGGAGCTGTTTTTT. It translates to CASTPPGGGRVGELFF. The full variable domain, its missing parts supplied by reference TRBV28 and TRBJ2-2, is DVKVTQSSRYLVKRTGEKVFLECVQDMDHENMFWYRQDPGLGLRLIYFSYDVKMKEKGDIPEGYSVSREKKERFSLILESASTNQTSMYLCASTPPGGGRVGELFFGEGSRLTVL.

This clone counts as medium-sized. The rearrangement joins TRBV28 to TRBJ2-1, with 13 bases lining up with TRBD2. V lost 7 bases to trimming and J lost 9 bases; unmatched junction nucleotides: 15. Germline CDR1 MDHEN, CDR2 SYDVKM. The CDR3 totals 17 residues. CDR3 loop: CASMPSSGLAGRSEQFF. DNA of the CDR3: TGTGCCAGCATGCCCTCCTCGGGACTAGCGGGAAGGAGTGAGCAGTTCTTC.

The J gene is TRBJ2-2, the V gene TRBV5-1, with D perhaps matching TRBD1 or TRBD2 (6 bases each). The CDR3 length is 14 residues. In germline, CDR1 is SGHRS, CDR2 YFSETQ. Trimming cost V 5 bases and J 7 bases, with 15 bases left between them. CDR3 amino acids: CASRAGEVVGELFF. The CDR3 coding sequence is TGCGCCAGCAGGGCAGGGGAGGTCGTCGGGGAGCTGTTTTTT.

V and J are TRBV12-2 and TRBJ2-1; the table's D call, TRBD2, was not checked against the DNA. TRBV12-2 is a known pseudogene. The CDR3 length is 16 residues. CDR3 loop: CASPVNRGGGLNEQFF. The DNA for the CDR3 is TGTGCAAGTCCCGTTAATAGGGGGGGCGGACTGAATGAGCAGTTCTTC.

The V and J genes are TRBV27 and TRBJ1-1; TRBD1 matches at 11 bases. CDR3 size: 15 residues. Germline V lookup: CDR1 MNHEY, CDR2 SMNVEV (reference sequence). J was trimmed by 5 bases and V by 5 bases; bases with no gene match: 7. This chain's CDR3 is CASSPLGQGGTEAFF. CDR3 DNA sequence: TGTGCCAGCAGTCCTCTGGGACAGGGGGGTACTGAAGCTTTCTTT.

V usage is TRBV7-9 and J usage is TRBJ2-7; no clear D gene. Trimming removed 4 bases at V and 3 bases at J, with 1 base between. The CDR3 is 10 residues long. CDR1 is SEHNR and CDR2 is FQNEAQ in the germline V gene (reference sequence). Here the CDR3 reads CASSYYEQYF. In DNA, the CDR3 is TGTGCCAGCAGCTACTACGAGCAGTACTTC.

The chain has TRBV7-2 and TRBJ1-5; D remains unclear. CDR1 SGHTA and CDR2 FQGNSA come from the germline V gene. This CDR3 contains 13 residues. V lost 3 bases and J lost 6, with 9 bases in between. The CDR3 sequence: CASSLEDSQPQHF. For the CDR3, the DNA is TGTGCCAGCAGCTTGGAAGATAGTCAGCCCCAGCATTTT.

The chain uses TRBV28 and TRBJ2-5, with 12 positions matching TRBD1. Germline values: CDR1 MDHEN, CDR2 SYDVKM. The trim removed 5 bases at V and 5 bases at J, leaving 6 bases unmatched. This CDR3 contains 15 residues. The CDR3 protein is CASSTPGQGAETQYF. The CDR3 region has the DNA TGTGCCAGCAGTACCCCGGGACAGGGGGCTGAGACCCAGTACTTC.

The chain links TRBV5-6 to TRBJ1-1; possibly TRBD1 for D (5 bases). The germline V gene has CDR1 SGHDT and CDR2 YYEEEE. With 3 bases removed from V and 9 bases from J, the gap between germline ends came to 12 bases. The CDR3 consists of 12 residues. The CDR3 DNA is TGTGCCAGCAGCTATGGAAGGGGTAAAGCTTTCTTT. Amino acids: CASSYGRGKAFF.

The chain carries TRBV6-5 and TRBJ1-1; D may be TRBD1 (6 bases). The length of the CDR3 is 14 residues. Germline V gene lookup returns CDR1 MNHEY and CDR2 SVGAGI. The ends were cut back, 4 bases at V and 10 bases at J, with 19 bases in the middle. CDR3 sequence reads: CASSSPKGGWRAFF. The CDR3 DNA sequence: TGTGCCAGCAGTTCCCCCAAGGGGGGTTGGAGAGCTTTCTTT.

V usage is TRBV30 and J usage is TRBJ2-4; 8 positions match TRBD1. The trim removed 0 bases at V and 7 bases at J, leaving 2 bases unmatched. CDR3 length equals 13 residues. The germline gives CDR1 GTSNPN, CDR2 SVGIG (reference sequence). CDR3 in amino acids: CAWSVDRGNIQYF. The DNA for the CDR3 is TGTGCCTGGAGTGTTGACAGGGGTAACATTCAGTACTTC.

The rearrangement uses TRBV11-2 and TRBJ1-6, with no clear D. The CDR3 is 16 residues long. V was shortened by 3 bases and J by 0 bases, with 9 bases between the two germline ends. The V gene's germline CDR1 is SGHAT and CDR2 FQNNGV. The CDR3 DNA is TGTGCCAGCAGCTTGAGGGTCAGCTCCTATAATTCACCCCTCCACTTT. As protein: CASSLRVSSYNSPLHF.

This clone was detected once. The rearrangement uses TRBV11-3 and TRBJ1-5; no definite D call. Trimming cost V 6 bases and J 4 bases, with 10 bases left between them. CDR1 SGHNT and CDR2 YENEEA come from the germline V gene. The CDR3 contains 13 residues. CDR3 bases: TGTGCCAGCAGTTATCAGGAAAATCAGCCCCAGCATTTT. This sequence encodes CASSYQENQPQHF.

This sequence joins TRBV7-9 and TRBJ2-1; D perhaps matches TRBD2 (6 bases). The ends were cut back, 4 bases at V and 8 bases at J, with 24 bases in the middle. The CDR3 totals 17 residues. From germline, CDR1 is SEHNR and CDR2 FQNEAQ (reference sequence). The CDR3, as DNA: TGTGCCAGCAGCTCTAGGCGGGACGGAAGGTTTTCGGATGAGCAGTTCTTC. It translates to CASSSRRDGRFSDEQFF.

The chain carries TRBV11-2 and TRBJ2-7; TRBD1 aligns across 9 bases. The CDR3 loop spans 15 amino acids. Germline loops: CDR1 SGHAT, CDR2 FQNNGV. V shed 7 bases, J shed 6 bases, and the junction held 13 bases outside the gene matches. The DNA of the CDR3 is TGTGCCAGCATCCGGGCTCCCGGGACAGGGATCGAGCAGTACTTC. Its protein product is CASIRAPGTGIEQYF.

The rearrangement joins TRBV7-9 to TRBJ2-5, with 9 bases matching TRBD1. The CDR3 has 14 residues. Losses at the gene ends were 5 bases for V and 4 bases for J; bases not matched to a gene: 5. Germline CDR1 SEHNR, CDR2 FQNEAQ (reference sequence). Here the CDR3 DNA reads TGTGCCAGCAGCCCATGGGGACAGGGAGAGACCCAGTACTTC. Its translation: CASSPWGQGETQYF.

CDR3 in amino acids: CASSLGGTATDTQYF. The DNA of the CDR3 is TGCGCCAGCAGCTTGGGGGGGACGGCAACAGATACGCAGTATTTT. This chain connects TRBV5-1 to TRBJ2-3; possibly TRBD1 or TRBD2 for D (5 bases each). The CDR3 length is 15 residues. V was pared by 0 bases and J by 3 bases, with 11 bases between. The germline CDR1 and CDR2 sequences are SGHRS and YFSETQ.